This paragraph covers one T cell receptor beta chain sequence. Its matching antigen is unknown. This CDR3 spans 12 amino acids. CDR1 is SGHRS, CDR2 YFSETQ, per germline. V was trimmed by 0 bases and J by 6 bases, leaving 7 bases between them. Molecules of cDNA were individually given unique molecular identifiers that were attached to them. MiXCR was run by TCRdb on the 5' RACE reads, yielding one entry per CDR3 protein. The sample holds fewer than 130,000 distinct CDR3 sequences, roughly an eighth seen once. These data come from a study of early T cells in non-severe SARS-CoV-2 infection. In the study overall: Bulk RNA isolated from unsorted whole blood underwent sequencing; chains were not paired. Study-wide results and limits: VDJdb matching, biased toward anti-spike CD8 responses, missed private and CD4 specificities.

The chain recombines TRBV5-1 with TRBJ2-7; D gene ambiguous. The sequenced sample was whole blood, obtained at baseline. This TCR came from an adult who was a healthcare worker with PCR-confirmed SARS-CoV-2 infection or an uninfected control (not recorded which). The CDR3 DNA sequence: TGCGCCAGCAGCTTGGCCGGGTCCGAGCAGTACTTC. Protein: CASSLAGSEQYF.